This T cell receptor (beta chain) derives from a study of a mutant IDH1 vaccine in newly diagnosed glioma. Study-level information: Patients were started on vaccination 4-6 weeks after radiotherapy alone, or with temozolomide cycles.

Time point denoted: week 23, last vaccination. Topical imiquimod accompanied each vaccine dose, which consisted of 300 ug of mutant IDH1 20-mer peptide. V lost 6 bases to trimming and J lost 6 bases, with 11 bases between them. Germline CDR1 and CDR2: MNHNS and SASEGT. The CDR3 extends over 13 amino acids. Details on this clone: Its antigen is unidentified.

Clones were sequenced by immunoSEQ multiplex PCR, and TCRdb holds only the in-frame ones, with some missing. The sample has tens of thousands of clones; 87% are singletons. Regarding the study as a whole: The vaccine induced immune responses, and these occurred in roughly 95% of patients.

Specimen: PBMCs, collected from a glioma patient whose treatment included an IDH1 peptide vaccine. The source is a man between 35 and 55 years old with glioma. V is TRBV6-1 and J is TRBJ1-4; D perhaps matches TRBD1 (5 bases). This CDR3 is CASSGRADEKLFF. The CDR3 nucleotides read TGTGCCAGCAGCGGCAGGGCGGATGAAAAACTGTTTTTT.